Listed below are T cell receptor beta chains from one sample, sequenced in a study of cytomegalovirus exposure and HLA in healthy donors. Generated by immunoSEQ multiplex PCR, the TCRdb table keeps only in-frame clones and is missing some. Counted here are around 130,000 clones, roughly 79% occurring once; the ten biggest clones make up about 1.8%. The sample was PBMCs. These receptors all come from a woman in her 50s in good health and CMV-seronegative. Both conserved end residues are part of each CDR3. Size is omitted from some rows. Given values are once, few, many or a class for expanded clones.

abundance,v_gene,CDR3aa
.,TRBV7-9,CASSLREQETQYF
once,TRBV7-9,CASHQGAGGVGTGELFF
.,TRBV4-3,CASSQDGAGTSYNEQFF
.,TRBV27,CASSHPTGEGVNTEAFF
.,TRBV7-2,CASSLSGNQPQHF
.,TRBV7-2,CASSLAGSGKETQYF
.,TRBV9,CASSRGGATNQPQHF
.,TRBV10-2,CASSRQGGNQPQHF
.,TRBV9,CASSPGLTRSVYNEQFF
.,TRBV5-4,CASSPAGGPKTQYF
few,TRBV7-9,CASSSSSGNTIYF
.,TRBV27,CASSLSFGQGAAGRTYEQYF
.,TRBV6-4,CASSDQTSGKGNEQFF
.,TRBV5-1,CASSERTSSYNEQFF
once,TRBV28,CASSLAPLDEQFF
.,TRBV2,CASSEDWGPYGYTF
.,TRBV18,CASSPGQSGGYTF
.,TRBV19,CASSITAGHNTEAFF
.,TRBV28,CASSLVLGQGAISSYEQYF
few,TRBV6-5,CASSYSRTGAQPQHF
.,TRBV4-2,CASSQGTSGGADTQYF
.,TRBV29-1,CSVEGGQSVDGYPF
.,TRBV29-1,CSVEDRSGGGDGYTF
.,TRBV7-2,CASSLVLGSSYEQYF
.,TRBV6-5,CASRDRDRGSYEQYF
.,TRBV4-2,CASSQELAGSYEQYF
.,TRBV6-5,CASRGQRRGYTF
.,TRBV7-8,CASSQSRRWVTDTQYF
.,TRBV4-2,CASSRRGLADNEQFF
.,TRBV6-1,CASSAQGRSNQPQHF
.,TRBV7-3,CASSLLGRGGPGSGELFF
.,TRBV10-3,CAISEGTGRGYYSNQPQHF